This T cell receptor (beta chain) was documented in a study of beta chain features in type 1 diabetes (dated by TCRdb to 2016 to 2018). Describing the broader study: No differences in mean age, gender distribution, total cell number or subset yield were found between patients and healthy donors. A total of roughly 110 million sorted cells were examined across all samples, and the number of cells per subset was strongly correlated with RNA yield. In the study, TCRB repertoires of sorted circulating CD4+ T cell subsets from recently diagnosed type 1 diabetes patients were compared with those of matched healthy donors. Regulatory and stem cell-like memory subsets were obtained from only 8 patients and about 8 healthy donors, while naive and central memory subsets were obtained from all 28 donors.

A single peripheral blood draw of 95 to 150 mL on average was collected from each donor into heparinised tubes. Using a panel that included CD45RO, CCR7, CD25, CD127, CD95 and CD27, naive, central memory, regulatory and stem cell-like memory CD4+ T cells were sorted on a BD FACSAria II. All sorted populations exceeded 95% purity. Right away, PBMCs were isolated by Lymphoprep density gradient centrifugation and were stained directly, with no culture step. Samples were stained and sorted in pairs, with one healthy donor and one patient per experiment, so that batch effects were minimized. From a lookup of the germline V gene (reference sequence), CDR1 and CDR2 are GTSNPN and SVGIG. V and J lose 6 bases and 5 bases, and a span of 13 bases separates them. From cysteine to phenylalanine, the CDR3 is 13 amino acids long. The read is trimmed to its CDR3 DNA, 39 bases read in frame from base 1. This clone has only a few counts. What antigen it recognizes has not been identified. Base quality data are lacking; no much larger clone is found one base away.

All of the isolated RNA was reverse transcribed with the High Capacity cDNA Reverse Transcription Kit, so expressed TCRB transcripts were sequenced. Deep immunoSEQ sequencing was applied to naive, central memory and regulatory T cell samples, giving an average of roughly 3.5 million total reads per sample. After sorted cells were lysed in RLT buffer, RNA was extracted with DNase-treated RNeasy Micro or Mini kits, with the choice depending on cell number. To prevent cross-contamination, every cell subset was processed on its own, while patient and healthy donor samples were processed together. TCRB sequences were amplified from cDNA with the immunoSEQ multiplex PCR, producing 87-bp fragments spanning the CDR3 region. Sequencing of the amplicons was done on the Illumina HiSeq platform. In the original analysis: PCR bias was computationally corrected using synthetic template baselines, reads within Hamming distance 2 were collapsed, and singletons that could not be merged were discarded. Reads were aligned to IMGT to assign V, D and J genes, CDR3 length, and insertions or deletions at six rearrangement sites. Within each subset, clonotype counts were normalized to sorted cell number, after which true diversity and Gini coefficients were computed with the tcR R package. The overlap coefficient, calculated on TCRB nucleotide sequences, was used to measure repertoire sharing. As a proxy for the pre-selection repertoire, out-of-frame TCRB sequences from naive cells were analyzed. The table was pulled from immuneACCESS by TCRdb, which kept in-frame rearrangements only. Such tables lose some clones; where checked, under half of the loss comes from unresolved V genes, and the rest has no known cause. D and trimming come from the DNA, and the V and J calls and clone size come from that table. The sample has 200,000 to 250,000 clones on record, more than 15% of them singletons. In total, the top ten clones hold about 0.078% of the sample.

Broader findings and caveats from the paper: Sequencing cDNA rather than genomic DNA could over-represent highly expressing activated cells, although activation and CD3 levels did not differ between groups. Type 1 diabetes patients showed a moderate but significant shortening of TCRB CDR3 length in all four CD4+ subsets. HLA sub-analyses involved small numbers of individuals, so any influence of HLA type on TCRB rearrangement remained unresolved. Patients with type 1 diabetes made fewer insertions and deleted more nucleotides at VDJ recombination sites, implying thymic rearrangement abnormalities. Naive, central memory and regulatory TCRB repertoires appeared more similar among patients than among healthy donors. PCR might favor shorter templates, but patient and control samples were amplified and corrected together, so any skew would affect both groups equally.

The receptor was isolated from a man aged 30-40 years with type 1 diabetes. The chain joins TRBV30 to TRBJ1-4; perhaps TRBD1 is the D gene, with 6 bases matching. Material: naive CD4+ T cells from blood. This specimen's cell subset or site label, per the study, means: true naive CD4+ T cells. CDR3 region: CACLGTPNEKLFF. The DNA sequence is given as TGTGCCTGCCTCGGGACACCCAATGAAAAACTGTTTTTT.